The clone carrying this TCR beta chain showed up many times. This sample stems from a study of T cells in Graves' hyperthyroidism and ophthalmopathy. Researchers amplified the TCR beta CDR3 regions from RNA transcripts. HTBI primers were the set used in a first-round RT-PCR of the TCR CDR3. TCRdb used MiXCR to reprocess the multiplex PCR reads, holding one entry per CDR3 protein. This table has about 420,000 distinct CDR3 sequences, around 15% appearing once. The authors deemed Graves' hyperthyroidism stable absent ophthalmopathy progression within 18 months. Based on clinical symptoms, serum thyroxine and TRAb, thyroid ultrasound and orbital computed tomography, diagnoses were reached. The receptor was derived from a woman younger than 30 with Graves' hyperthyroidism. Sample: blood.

The CDR3 region has the DNA TGTGCCAGCAGTGGCCAGGGCGGGGACTATGGCTACACCTTC. Encoded protein: CASSGQGGDYGYTF. The chain couples TRBV2 to TRBJ1-2, with TRBD1 as a possible D gene (5 bases). The CDR3 contains 14 residues. V dropped 4 bases and J dropped 3 bases, with 12 bases sitting between them. Germline V gene lookup returns CDR1 SNHLY and CDR2 FYNNEI.